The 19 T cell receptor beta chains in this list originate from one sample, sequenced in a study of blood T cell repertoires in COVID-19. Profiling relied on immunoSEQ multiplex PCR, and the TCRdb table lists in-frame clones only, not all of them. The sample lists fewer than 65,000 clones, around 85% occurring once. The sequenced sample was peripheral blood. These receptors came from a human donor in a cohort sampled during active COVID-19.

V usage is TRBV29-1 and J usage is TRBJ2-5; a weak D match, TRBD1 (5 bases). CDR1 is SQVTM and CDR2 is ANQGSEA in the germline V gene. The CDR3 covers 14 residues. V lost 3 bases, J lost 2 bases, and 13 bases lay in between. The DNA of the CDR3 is TGCAGCGTTGACACAGGCTATTCACAAGAGACCCAGTACTTC. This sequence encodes CSVDTGYSQETQYF.

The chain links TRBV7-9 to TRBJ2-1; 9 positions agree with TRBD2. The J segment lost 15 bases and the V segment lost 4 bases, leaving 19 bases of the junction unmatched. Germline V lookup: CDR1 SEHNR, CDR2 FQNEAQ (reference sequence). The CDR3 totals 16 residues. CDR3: CASSSRGGGLFHHPFF. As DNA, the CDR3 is TGTGCCAGCAGCTCCCGCGGGGGGGGTCTATTCCATCATCCGTTCTTC. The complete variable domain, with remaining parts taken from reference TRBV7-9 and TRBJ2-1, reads DTGVSQNPRHKITKRGQNVTFRCDPISEHNRLYWYRQTLGQGPEFLTYFQNEAQLEKSRLLSDRFSAERPKGSFSTLEIQRTEQGDSAMYLCASSSRGGGLFHHPFFGPGTRLTVL.

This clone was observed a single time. The CDR3 sequence is CASSGWSTDTQYF. For the CDR3, the DNA is TGTGCCAGTTCAGGGTGGAGCACAGATACGCAGTATTTT. The rearrangement links TRBV6-5 to TRBJ2-3, with D maybe TRBD1 (5 bases). Germline CDR1 and CDR2: MNHEY and SVGAGI. The length of the CDR3 is 13 residues. V lost 9 bases to trimming and J lost 0 bases, with 10 bases between them.

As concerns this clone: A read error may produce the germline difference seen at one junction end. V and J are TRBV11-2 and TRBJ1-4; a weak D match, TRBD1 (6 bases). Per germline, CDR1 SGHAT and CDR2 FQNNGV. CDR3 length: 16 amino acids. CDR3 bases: TGTGCCAGCACCTTAGACCGGGACATAGATAATGAAAAACTGTTTTTT. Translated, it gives CASTLDRDIDNEKLFF.

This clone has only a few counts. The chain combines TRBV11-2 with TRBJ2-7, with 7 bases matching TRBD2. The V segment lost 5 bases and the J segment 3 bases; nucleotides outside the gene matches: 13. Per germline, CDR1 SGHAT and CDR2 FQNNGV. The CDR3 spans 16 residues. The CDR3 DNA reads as TGTGCCAGCAGCGCGATAAAGCGGGACCCTTTCTACGAGCAGTACTTC. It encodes CASSAIKRDPFYEQYF.

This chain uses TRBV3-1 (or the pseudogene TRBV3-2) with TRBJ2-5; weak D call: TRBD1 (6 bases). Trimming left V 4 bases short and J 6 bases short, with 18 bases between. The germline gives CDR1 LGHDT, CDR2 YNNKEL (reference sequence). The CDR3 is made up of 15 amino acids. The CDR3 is CASSPRTQGGQTQYF. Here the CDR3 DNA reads TGTGCCAGCAGCCCTAGAACACAGGGCGGACAGACCCAGTACTTC.

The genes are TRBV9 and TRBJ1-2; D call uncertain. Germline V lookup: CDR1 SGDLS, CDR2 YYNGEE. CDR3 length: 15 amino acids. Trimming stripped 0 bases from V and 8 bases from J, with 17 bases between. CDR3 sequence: CASSVADVEHGGYTF. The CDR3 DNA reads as TGTGCCAGCAGCGTAGCCGACGTGGAGCACGGCGGCTACACCTTC.

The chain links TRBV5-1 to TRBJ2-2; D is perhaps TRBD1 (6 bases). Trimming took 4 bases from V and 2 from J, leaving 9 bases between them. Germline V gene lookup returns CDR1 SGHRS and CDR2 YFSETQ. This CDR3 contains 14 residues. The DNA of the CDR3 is TGCGCCAGCAGCCAACAGGGAAACACCGGGGAGCTGTTTTTT. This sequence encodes CASSQQGNTGELFF.

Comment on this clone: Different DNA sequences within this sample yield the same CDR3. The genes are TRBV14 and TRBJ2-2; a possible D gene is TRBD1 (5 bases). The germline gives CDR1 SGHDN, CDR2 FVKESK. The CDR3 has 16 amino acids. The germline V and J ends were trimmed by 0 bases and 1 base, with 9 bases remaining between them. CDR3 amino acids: CASSQEGQGNTGELFF. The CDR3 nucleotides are TGTGCCAGCAGCCAAGAGGGGCAGGGGAACACCGGGGAGCTGTTTTTT.

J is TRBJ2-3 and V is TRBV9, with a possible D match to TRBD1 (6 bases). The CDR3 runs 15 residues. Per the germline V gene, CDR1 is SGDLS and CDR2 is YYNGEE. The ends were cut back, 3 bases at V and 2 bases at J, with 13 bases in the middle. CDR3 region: CASSGTGHYTDTQYF. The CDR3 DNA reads TGTGCCAGCAGCGGAACGGGACACTACACAGATACGCAGTATTTT.

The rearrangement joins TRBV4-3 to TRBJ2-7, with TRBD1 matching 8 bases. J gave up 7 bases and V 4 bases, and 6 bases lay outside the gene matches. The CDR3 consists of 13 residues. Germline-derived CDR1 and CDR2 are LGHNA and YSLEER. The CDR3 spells CASSPGQGGEQYF. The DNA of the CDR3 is TGCGCCAGCAGCCCCGGACAGGGCGGAGAGCAGTACTTC.

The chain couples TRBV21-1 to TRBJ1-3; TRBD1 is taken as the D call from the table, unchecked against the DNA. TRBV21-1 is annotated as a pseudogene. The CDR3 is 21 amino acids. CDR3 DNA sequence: TGTGCCAGCAGAGACAGTGAGCGGCTCCGGGACAGGGATTTTGCTGGAAACACCATATATTTT. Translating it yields CASRDSERLRDRDFAGNTIYF.

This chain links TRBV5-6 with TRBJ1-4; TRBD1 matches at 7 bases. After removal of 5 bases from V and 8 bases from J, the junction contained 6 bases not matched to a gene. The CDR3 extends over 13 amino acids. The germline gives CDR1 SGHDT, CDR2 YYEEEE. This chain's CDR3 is CASRSGTEEKLFF. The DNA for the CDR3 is TGTGCCAGCAGGTCCGGGACAGAAGAAAAACTGTTTTTT. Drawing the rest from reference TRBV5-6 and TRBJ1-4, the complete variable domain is DAGVTQSPTHLIKTRGQQVTLRCSPKSGHDTVSWYQQALGQGPQFIFQYYEEEERQRGNFPDRFSGHQFPNYSSELNVNALLLGDSALYLCASRSGTEEKLFFGSGTQLSVL.

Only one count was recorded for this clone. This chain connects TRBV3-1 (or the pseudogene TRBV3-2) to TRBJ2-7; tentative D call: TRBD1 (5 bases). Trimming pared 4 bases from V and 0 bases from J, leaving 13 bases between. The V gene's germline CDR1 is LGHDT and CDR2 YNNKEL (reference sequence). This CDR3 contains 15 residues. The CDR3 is CASSPDTSSSYEQYF. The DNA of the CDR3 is TGTGCCAGCAGCCCGGACACGTCGAGCTCCTACGAGCAGTACTTC.

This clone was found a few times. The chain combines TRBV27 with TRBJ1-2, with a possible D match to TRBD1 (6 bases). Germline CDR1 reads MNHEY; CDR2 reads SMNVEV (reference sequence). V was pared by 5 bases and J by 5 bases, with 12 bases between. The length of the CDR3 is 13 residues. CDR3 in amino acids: CASSIGQSYGYTF. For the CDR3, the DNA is TGTGCCAGCAGTATCGGACAGAGTTATGGCTACACCTTC.

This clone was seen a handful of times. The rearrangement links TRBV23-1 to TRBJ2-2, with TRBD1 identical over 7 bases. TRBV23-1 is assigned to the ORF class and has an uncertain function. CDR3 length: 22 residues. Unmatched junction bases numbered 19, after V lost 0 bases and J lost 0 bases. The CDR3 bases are TGCGCCAGCAGTCAATCGAATCAGAGGGACAGAGTAGCGCTCGCGAACACCGGGGAGCTGTTTTTT. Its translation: CASSQSNQRDRVALANTGELFF.

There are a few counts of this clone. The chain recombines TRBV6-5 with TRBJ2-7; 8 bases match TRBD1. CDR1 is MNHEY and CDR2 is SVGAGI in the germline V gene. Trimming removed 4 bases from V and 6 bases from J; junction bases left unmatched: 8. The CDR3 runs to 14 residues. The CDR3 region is CASSLDRARGEQYF. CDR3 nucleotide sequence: TGTGCCAGCAGTTTGGACAGGGCGAGGGGCGAGCAGTACTTC.

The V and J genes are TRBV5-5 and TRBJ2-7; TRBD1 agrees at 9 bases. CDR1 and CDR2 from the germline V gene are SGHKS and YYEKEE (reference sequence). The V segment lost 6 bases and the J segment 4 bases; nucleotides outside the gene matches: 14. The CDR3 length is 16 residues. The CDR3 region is CASTPFSGQGVYEQYF. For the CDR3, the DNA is TGTGCCAGCACCCCGTTCTCGGGACAGGGCGTATACGAGCAGTACTTC.

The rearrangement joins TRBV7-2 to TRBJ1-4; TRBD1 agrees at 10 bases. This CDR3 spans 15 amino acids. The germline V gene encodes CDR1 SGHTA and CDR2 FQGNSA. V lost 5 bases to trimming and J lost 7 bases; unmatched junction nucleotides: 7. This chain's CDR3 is CASSPGQGGGEKLFF. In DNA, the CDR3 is TGTGCCAGCAGCCCCGGACAGGGGGGGGGTGAAAAACTGTTTTTT.